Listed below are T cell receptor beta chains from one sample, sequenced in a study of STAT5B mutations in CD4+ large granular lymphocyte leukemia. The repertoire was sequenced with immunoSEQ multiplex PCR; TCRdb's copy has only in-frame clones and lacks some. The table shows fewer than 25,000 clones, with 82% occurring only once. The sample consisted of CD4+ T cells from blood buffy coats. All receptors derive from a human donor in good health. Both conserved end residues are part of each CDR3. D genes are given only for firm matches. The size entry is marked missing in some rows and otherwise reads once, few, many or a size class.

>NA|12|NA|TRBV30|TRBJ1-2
CAWTPRRVGYTF
TGTGCCTGGACCCCCCGCAGGGTGGGCTACACCTTC
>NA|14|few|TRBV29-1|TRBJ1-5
CSATMGNFNQPQHF
TGCAGCGCCACGATGGGGAACTTCAATCAGCCCCAGCATTTT
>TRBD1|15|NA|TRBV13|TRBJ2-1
CASSLGGGRYNEQFF
TGTGCCAGCAGCTTAGGAGGGGGCCGGTACAATGAGCAGTTCTTC
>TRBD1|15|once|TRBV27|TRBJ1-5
CASSPWTGGDQPQHF
TGTGCCAGCAGTCCCTGGACAGGGGGGGATCAGCCCCAGCATTTT
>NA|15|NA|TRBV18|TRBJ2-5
CASSPMQNLAETQYF
TGTGCCAGCTCACCCATGCAGAATCTCGCCGAGACCCAGTACTTC
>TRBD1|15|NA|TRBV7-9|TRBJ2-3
CASSSGQASTDTQYF
TGTGCCAGCAGCTCGGGACAGGCGAGCACAGATACGCAGTATTTT
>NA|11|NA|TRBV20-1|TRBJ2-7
CASGGSYEQYF
TGCGCCTCCGGGGGATCCTACGAGCAGTACTTC
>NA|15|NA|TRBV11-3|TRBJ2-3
CASSLGRAGTDTQYF
TGTGCCAGCAGCTTAGGGCGGGCCGGGACAGATACGCAGTATTTT
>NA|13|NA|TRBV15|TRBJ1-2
CATSRGGANGYTF
TGTGCCACCAGCAGAGGAGGGGCGAATGGCTACACCTTC
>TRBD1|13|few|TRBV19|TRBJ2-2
CASVGQGTGELFF
TGTGCCAGTGTGGGACAGGGGACCGGGGAGCTGTTTTTT
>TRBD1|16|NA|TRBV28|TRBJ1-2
CASSLTGGGYNYGYTF
TGTGCCAGCAGCTTGACAGGGGGCGGGTATAACTATGGCTACACCTTC
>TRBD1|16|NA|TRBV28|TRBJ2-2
CASSSRRGTGIGELFF
TGTGCCAGCAGCTCCCGGAGGGGGACAGGGATCGGGGAGCTGTTTTTT
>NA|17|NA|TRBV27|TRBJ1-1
CASSLQRQAHLNTEAFF
TGTGCCAGCAGTTTACAGAGACAGGCCCACTTGAACACTGAAGCTTTCTTT
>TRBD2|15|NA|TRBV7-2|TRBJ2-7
CASSRGGVSSYEQYF
TGTGCCAGCAGCCGCGGGGGGGTGAGCTCCTACGAGCAGTACTTC
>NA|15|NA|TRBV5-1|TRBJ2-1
CASSLRGRVGYEQFF
TGCGCCAGCAGCCTAAGGGGCAGGGTAGGCTATGAGCAGTTCTTC
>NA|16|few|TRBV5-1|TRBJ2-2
CASSVDGPTGTGELFF
TGCGCCAGCAGCGTGGACGGTCCAACGGGCACCGGGGAGCTGTTTTTT
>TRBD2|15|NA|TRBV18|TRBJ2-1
CASSPGTSGVDEQFF
TGTGCCAGCTCACCCGGGACTAGCGGTGTCGATGAGCAGTTCTTC
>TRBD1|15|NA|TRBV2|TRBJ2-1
CASSRGTGQYNEQFF
TGTGCCAGCAGTCGCGGGACAGGTCAGTACAATGAGCAGTTCTTC
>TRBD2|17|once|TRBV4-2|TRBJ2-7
CASSQGHGLADSYEQYF
TGTGCCAGCAGCCAAGGCCACGGACTAGCGGACTCCTACGAGCAGTACTTC
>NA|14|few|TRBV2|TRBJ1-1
CASSDFPANTEAFF
TGTGCCAGCAGTGATTTCCCAGCGAACACTGAAGCTTTCTTT
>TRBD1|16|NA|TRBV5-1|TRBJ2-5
CASRQQGALGLETQYF
TGCGCCAGCAGGCAACAGGGGGCTCTAGGTTTAGAGACCCAGTACTTC
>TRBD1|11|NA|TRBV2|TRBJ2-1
CASRDRRQQFF
TGTGCCAGTCGGGACAGGAGACAGCAGTTCTTC
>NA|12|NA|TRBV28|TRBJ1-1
CASNQQVTEAFF
TGTGCCAGCAACCAACAAGTCACTGAAGCTTTCTTT
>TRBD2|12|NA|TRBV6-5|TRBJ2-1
CASRRGGNEQFF
TGTGCCAGCCGTCGGGGGGGCAATGAGCAGTTCTTC
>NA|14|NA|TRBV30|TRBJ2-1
CAWSVGQTRSEQFF
TGTGCCTGGAGTGTTGGACAGACTCGCAGTGAGCAGTTCTTC
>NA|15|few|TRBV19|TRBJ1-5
CASSIGAPSNQPQHF
TGTGCCAGTAGTATAGGGGCACCTAGCAATCAGCCCCAGCATTTT
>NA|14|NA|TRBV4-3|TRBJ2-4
CASSQDVQDHIQYF
TGCGCCAGCAGCCAAGATGTTCAGGACCACATTCAGTACTTC
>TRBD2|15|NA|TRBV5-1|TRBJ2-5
CASSPGRAGTETQYF
TGCGCCAGCTCCCCCGGCCGAGCGGGAACAGAGACCCAGTACTTC
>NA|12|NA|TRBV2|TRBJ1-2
CASRGEVYGYTF
TGTGCCAGCAGGGGAGAAGTCTATGGCTACACCTTC
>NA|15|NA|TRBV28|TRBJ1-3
CASNKAGTVGNTIYF
TGTGCCAGCAATAAAGCCGGGACGGTCGGAAACACCATATATTTT
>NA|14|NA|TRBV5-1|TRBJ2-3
CASSLVLESDTQYF
TGCGCCAGCAGCTTGGTATTAGAATCAGATACGCAGTATTTT
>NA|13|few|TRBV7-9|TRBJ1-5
CASSLEGTQPQHF
TGTGCCAGCAGCTTAGAAGGGACTCAGCCCCAGCATTTT